This T cell receptor beta chain was captured in a study of control samples from healthy donors and cancer patients. The assay was immunoSEQ multiplex PCR, and TCRdb's table has in-frame clones only and misses some. Of under 80,000 clones in the sample, about 80% are singletons; the top ten hold about 26%. Looked up from germline, CDR1 is MNHEY and CDR2 is SMNVEV (reference sequence). The V segment lost 4 bases and the J segment 6 bases; nucleotides outside the gene matches: 10. The CDR3 has 16 amino acids. What was sequenced was blood. This rearrangement joins TRBV27 to TRBJ2-1; 9 nucleotides align to TRBD1. This TCR was recovered from a man between 50 and 59 years old in good health. CDR3 region: CASSSNAGTGSNEQFF. In DNA, the CDR3 is TGTGCCAGCAGTTCTAACGCCGGGACAGGGTCCAATGAGCAGTTCTTC.